A single sample is the source of the 32 T cell receptor beta chains below, sequenced in a study of blood T cell repertoires in COVID-19. Repertoires were generated with immunoSEQ multiplex PCR, while TCRdb's copy carries only in-frame clones and drops some. The sample shows roughly 260,000 clones, 70% to 90% of them seen only once. Sequencing input: PBMCs or T cells enriched from blood (not recorded which). The receptor set was obtained from a woman in her 50s who had recovered from COVID-19.

V is TRBV4-1 and J is TRBJ2-1, with unresolved D. V dropped 1 base and J dropped 7 bases, with 17 bases sitting between them. CDR3 length equals 16 residues. Germline assignment: CDR1 MGHRA and CDR2 YSYEKL. The CDR3, as DNA: TGCGCCAGCAGCCAAGGGGTGGTTTCAACCGGGAATGAGCAGTTCTTC. Its protein product is CASSQGVVSTGNEQFF.

The chain carries TRBV21-1 and TRBJ2-1; TRBD2, the table's D call, was not compared with the DNA. TRBV21-1 is a known pseudogene. CDR3 length equals 16 residues. The CDR3 bases are TGTGCCAGCAGCAAAGTAAAGGCTAGCGGACACAATGAGCAGTTCTTC. It specifies CASSKVKASGHNEQFF.

This clone was counted a single time. This chain connects TRBV7-9 to TRBJ1-5; D not resolved. Germline-derived CDR1 and CDR2 are SEHNR and FQNEAQ (reference sequence). V was cut by 1 base and J by 3 bases, with 7 bases left in between. CDR3 length: 14 residues. The CDR3 nucleotides are TGTGCCAGCAGCTTAGACGGGTTCAATCAGCCCCAGCATTTT. Protein sequence: CASSLDGFNQPQHF.

The chain joins TRBV2 to TRBJ1-2; 9 positions match TRBD1. This CDR3 contains 15 residues. Germline V lookup: CDR1 SNHLY, CDR2 FYNNEI. With 6 bases clipped from V and 7 bases from J, the junction kept 12 bases outside the gene matches. The CDR3, as DNA: TGTGCCAGCAGACCCAATACAGGGGGCGCGGGTGGCTACACCTTC. The encoded protein is CASRPNTGGAGGYTF.

The chain joins TRBV3-1 (or the pseudogene TRBV3-2) to TRBJ2-1, with D uncertain. Deletions cut 5 bases from V and 6 bases from J, with 8 bases between. Germline V gene data show CDR1 as LGHDT and CDR2 as YNNKEL (reference sequence). CDR3 length equals 12 residues. The CDR3 region is CASSSRSNEQFF. CDR3 DNA: TGTGCCAGCAGCTCGAGAAGCAATGAGCAGTTCTTC.

This chain joins TRBV7-3 and TRBJ1-6, with TRBD1 matching 7 bases. The J segment lost 10 bases and the V segment lost 2 bases, leaving 5 bases of the junction unmatched. In germline, CDR1 is SGHTA, CDR2 FQGTGA. This CDR3 comprises 14 residues. In DNA, the CDR3 is TGTGCCAGCAGCTTATACGCGACAGGGTCACCCCTCCACTTT. Its protein is CASSLYATGSPLHF.

The chain recombines TRBV5-4 with TRBJ1-1; TRBD1 aligns across 7 bases. Germline CDR1 is SGHNT and CDR2 is YYREEE (reference sequence). The trim removed 0 bases at V and 4 bases at J, leaving 6 bases unmatched. The CDR3 covers 15 residues. The CDR3 is CASSLGQGGATEAFF. DNA for the CDR3: TGTGCCAGCAGCTTGGGACAGGGTGGGGCCACTGAAGCTTTCTTT. Combining the CDR3 with reference TRBV5-4 and TRBJ1-1 gives the whole variable domain ETGVTQSPTHLIKTRGQQVTLRCSSQSGHNTVSWYQQALGQGPQFIFQYYREEENGRGNFPPRFSGLQFPNYSSELNVNALELDDSALYLCASSLGQGGATEAFFGQGTRLTVV.

V and J are TRBV5-8 and TRBJ2-1; TRBD1 is a possible D gene (5 bases). The CDR3 has 17 residues. The V gene's germline CDR1 is SGHTS and CDR2 YDEGEE. The V end was cut by 4 bases, the J end by 0 bases, with 17 bases between. Here the CDR3 reads CASSLSPGASSYNEQFF. In nucleotides, the CDR3 is TGTGCCAGCAGCCTTTCCCCTGGGGCAAGCTCCTACAATGAGCAGTTCTTC.

This clone was observed many times. J is TRBJ1-6 and V is TRBV7-6; D unclear. Trimming took off 5 bases at V and 10 bases at J, with 18 bases between the two ends. Looked up from germline, CDR1 is SGHVS and CDR2 is FNYEAQ. CDR3 length: 15 amino acids. CDR3 protein: CASSQALGEGSPLHF. CDR3 DNA: TGTGCCAGCAGCCAAGCTCTGGGAGAAGGATCACCCCTCCACTTT.

The rearrangement uses TRBV27 and TRBJ2-1, with TRBD2 identical over 14 bases. Germline assignment: CDR1 MNHEY and CDR2 SMNVEV (reference sequence). The CDR3 runs to 20 residues. J was trimmed by 1 base and V by 5 bases; bases with no gene match: 13. Here the CDR3 reads CASSTYSGTSGSPSYNEQFF. For the CDR3, the DNA is TGTGCCAGCAGTACCTACTCCGGGACTAGCGGGAGTCCTTCCTACAATGAGCAGTTCTTC.

This chain uses TRBV28 with TRBJ1-6; weak D call: TRBD1 (6 bases). This CDR3 has 14 amino acids. CDR1 is MDHEN, CDR2 SYDVKM, per germline. The V end was cut by 5 bases, the J end by 7 bases, with 12 bases between. The CDR3 DNA reads TGTGCCAGCAGTGGGGACATTTCCAATTCACCCCTCCACTTT. It encodes CASSGDISNSPLHF.

The chain combines TRBV2 with TRBJ1-1, with D unclear. There are 13 residues in the CDR3. CDR1 is SNHLY and CDR2 is FYNNEI in the germline V gene. The V gene lost 7 bases and the J gene lost 3 bases, with 12 bases spanning the gap. The CDR3 region is CASIILPDTEAFF. The CDR3 DNA is TGTGCCAGCATCATCCTCCCGGACACTGAAGCTTTCTTT.

This chain connects TRBV19 to TRBJ1-1; 7 bases fit TRBD1. From germline, CDR1 is LNHDA and CDR2 SQIVND (reference sequence). J gave up 4 bases and V 4 bases, and 9 bases lay outside the gene matches. This CDR3 spans 15 amino acids. CDR3 nucleotides: TGTGCCAGTAGTACTCAAACAGGGGTGCGCACTGAAGCTTTCTTT. This gives the protein CASSTQTGVRTEAFF.

CDR3 in amino acids: CASSQDGQGMDYCNEQFF. CDR3 nucleotide sequence: TGCGCCAGCAGTCAAGACGGACAGGGGATGGACTATTGCAATGAGCAGTTCTTC. The chain carries TRBV23-1 and TRBJ2-1; 9 bases match TRBD1. TRBV23-1 is annotated as an ORF whose role is uncertain. The CDR3 is 18 amino acids. The V gene end was trimmed by 2 bases and the J gene end by 6 bases; junction bases not matched to a gene: 14.

The V call is TRBV2, the J call TRBJ1-1; 7 nucleotides agree with TRBD1. Germline loops: CDR1 SNHLY, CDR2 FYNNEI. This CDR3 contains 13 residues. The V segment lost 6 bases and the J segment 2 bases; nucleotides outside the gene matches: 3. The DNA of the CDR3 is TGTGCCAGCAGCCGGGACAGTAACACTGAAGCTTTCTTT. This sequence encodes CASSRDSNTEAFF. The whole variable domain, remainder taken from reference TRBV2 and TRBJ1-1, is EPEVTQTPSHQVTQMGQEVILRCVPISNHLYFYWYRQILGQKVEFLVSFYNNEISEKSEIFDDQFSVERPDGSNFTLKIRSTKLEDSAMYFCASSRDSNTEAFFGQGTRLTVV.

V is TRBV7-9 and J is TRBJ1-2; D possibly corresponds to TRBD1 (5 bases). The CDR3 contains 17 residues. Looked up from germline, CDR1 is SEHNR and CDR2 is FQNEAQ (reference sequence). Deletions cut 2 bases from V and 4 bases from J, with 20 bases between. The CDR3 coding sequence is TGTGCCAGCAGCTTACGGCAGGGTTCCGGGGGGTTCTATGGCTACACCTTC. Its protein product is CASSLRQGSGGFYGYTF.

The chain links TRBV9 to TRBJ1-2; 7 positions agree with TRBD1. Trimming removed 2 bases from V and 1 base from J; junction bases left unmatched: 11. This CDR3 is built from 17 residues. Germline V gene lookup returns CDR1 SGDLS and CDR2 YYNGEE. As DNA, the CDR3 is TGTGCCAGCAGCGTTAATCGGAAGACAGGGTTTAACTATGGCTACACCTTC. Protein sequence: CASSVNRKTGFNYGYTF.

The gene calls are TRBV7-6 and TRBJ1-6; the D gene is possibly TRBD1 (6 bases). The germline gives CDR1 SGHVS, CDR2 FNYEAQ. This CDR3 is built from 20 residues. V lost 1 base and J 8 bases, leaving 27 bases between the germline ends. The CDR3 here is CASSLDPPLGAGKLDSPLHF. CDR3 nucleotide sequence: TGTGCCAGCAGCTTAGACCCCCCTTTGGGGGCCGGGAAGTTGGATTCACCCCTCCACTTT. Variable domain in full (rest from reference TRBV7-6 and TRBJ1-6): GAGVSQSPRYKVTKRGQDVALRCDPISGHVSLYWYRQALGQGPEFLTYFNYEAQQDKSGLPNDRFSAERPEGSISTLTIQRTEQRDSAMYRCASSLDPPLGAGKLDSPLHFGNGTRLTVT.

In the case of this clone: The sample holds other DNA sequences that translate to the same CDR3. The chain carries TRBV5-1 and TRBJ2-5, with D perhaps matching TRBD1 (6 bases). This CDR3 comprises 14 residues. CDR1 is SGHRS and CDR2 is YFSETQ in the germline V gene. V shed 2 bases and J shed 1 base, with 9 bases lying between them. Here the CDR3 reads CASSFTGSQETQYF. In DNA, the CDR3 is TGCGCCAGCAGCTTTACAGGGAGCCAAGAGACCCAGTACTTC.

The CDR3: CASSQVAGLGDEKLFF. CDR3 sequence (DNA): TGTGCCAGCAGCCAAGTGGCGGGGCTGGGGGATGAAAAACTGTTTTTT. The chain uses TRBV14 and TRBJ1-4; D is perhaps TRBD1 (5 bases). Trimming removed 1 base at V and 6 bases at J, with 15 bases between. Per germline, CDR1 SGHDN and CDR2 FVKESK. The CDR3 totals 16 residues.

This clone appeared a single time. This rearrangement joins TRBV6-5 to TRBJ2-7; D not resolved. Between the trimmed V and J ends, which lost 0 bases and 2 bases, there was a span of 11 bases. This CDR3 is 15 amino acids long. The germline gives CDR1 MNHEY, CDR2 SVGAGI. The CDR3 nucleotides are TGTGCCAGCAGTTACTCAATCCAGGTGACCTACGAGCAGTACTTC. Translated, it gives CASSYSIQVTYEQYF.

The gene calls are TRBV11-2 and TRBJ2-7; 9 nucleotides line up with TRBD1. The CDR3 contains 13 residues. Looked up from germline, CDR1 is SGHAT and CDR2 is FQNNGV. V was clipped by 3 bases and J by 5 bases; unmatched bases: 2. CDR3 sequence reads: CASSFGTGNEQYF. In DNA form, the CDR3 reads TGTGCCAGCAGCTTCGGGACAGGGAACGAGCAGTACTTC.

This clone has more than one count but fewer than ten. The V call is TRBV15, the J call TRBJ2-7; 12 bases match TRBD2. CDR1 is LNHNV, CDR2 YYDKDF, per germline (reference sequence). The CDR3 contains 14 residues. V was clipped by 5 bases and J by 3 bases; unmatched bases: 2. The CDR3 DNA reads TGTGCCACCAGCCTGACTAGCGGGAGCTACGAGCAGTACTTC. It codes for CATSLTSGSYEQYF. Drawing the rest from reference TRBV15 and TRBJ2-7, the complete variable domain is DAMVIQNPRYQVTQFGKPVTLSCSQTLNHNVMYWYQQKSSQAPKLLFHYYDKDFNNEADTPDNFQSRRPNTSFCFLDIRSPGLGDTAMYLCATSLTSGSYEQYFGPGTRLTVT.

This clone was counted only a few times. This sequence joins TRBV28 and TRBJ2-2; possible D gene TRBD1, 5 bases. The V and J ends lost 2 bases and 1 base respectively, with 5 bases between them. Germline CDR1 is MDHEN and CDR2 is SYDVKM. This CDR3 is built from 14 residues. The CDR3 protein is CASSLTGNTGELFF. The CDR3 coding sequence is TGTGCCAGCAGTTTAACAGGGAACACCGGGGAGCTGTTTTTT.

J is TRBJ2-6 and V is TRBV3-1 (or the pseudogene TRBV3-2), with unresolved D. V was clipped by 2 bases and J by 0 bases, with 14 bases between them. Germline CDR1 LGHDT, CDR2 YNNKEL (reference sequence). The CDR3 runs to 18 residues. In DNA, the CDR3 is TGTGCCAGCAGCCAATCCCCCAATCCCAGCTCTGGGGCCAACGTCCTGACTTTC. This translates into CASSQSPNPSSGANVLTF.

The chain is built from TRBV28 and TRBJ2-5; D uncertain. The CDR3 consists of 11 residues. Germline V lookup: CDR1 MDHEN, CDR2 SYDVKM. Deletions cut 10 bases from V and 0 bases from J, with 6 bases between. CDR3: CAIDNQETQYF. The CDR3 DNA sequence: TGTGCCATAGACAACCAAGAGACCCAGTACTTC.

CDR3 in amino acids: CASTPLGAGQGTEAFF. The CDR3, as DNA: TGTGCCAGCACCCCATTGGGGGCTGGCCAGGGCACTGAAGCTTTCTTT. The rearrangement links TRBV7-9 to TRBJ1-1; D is perhaps TRBD1 (6 bases). V shed 7 bases and J shed 4 bases, with 22 bases lying between them. The V gene's germline CDR1 is SEHNR and CDR2 FQNEAQ (reference sequence). The CDR3 contains 16 residues. The full variable domain, completed using reference TRBV7-9 and TRBJ1-1, is DTGVSQNPRHKITKRGQNVTFRCDPISEHNRLYWYRQTLGQGPEFLTYFQNEAQLEKSRLLSDRFSAERPKGSFSTLEIQRTEQGDSAMYLCASTPLGAGQGTEAFFGQGTRLTVV.

This chain uses TRBV28 with TRBJ1-1; 7 nucleotides line up with TRBD1. This CDR3 has 16 residues. V dropped 0 bases and J dropped 1; count of bases not matched to a gene: 5. The germline CDR1 and CDR2 sequences are MDHEN and SYDVKM. The CDR3 sequence: CASSLWSGGENTEAFF. The CDR3 DNA follows: TGTGCCAGCAGTTTATGGTCAGGGGGTGAGAACACTGAAGCTTTCTTT.

This clone has only a few counts. The CDR3 is CASSLGGVRDTF. Here the CDR3 DNA reads TGTGCCAGCAGCTTGGGGGGGGTACGGGACACCTTC. V gene TRBV5-4 combines with J gene TRBJ1-2; perhaps TRBD1 as D (5 bases). The CDR3 extends over 12 amino acids. Per the germline V gene, CDR1 is SGHNT and CDR2 is YYREEE (reference sequence). Trimming pared 0 bases from V and 12 bases from J, leaving 12 bases between.

The chain combines TRBV7-2 with TRBJ2-2; 9 bases map to TRBD2. V was pared by 5 bases and J by 0 bases, with 1 base of the junction left unmatched. Looked up from germline, CDR1 is SGHTA and CDR2 is FQGNSA. The CDR3 sequence is 15 residues long. The CDR3, as DNA: TGTGCCAGCAGCCCTAGCGGGGCGAACACCGGGGAGCTGTTTTTT. Translating gives CASSPSGANTGELFF.

The chain carries TRBV28 and TRBJ1-1; tentatively, D is TRBD1 (6 bases). The V and J ends lost 6 bases and 0 bases respectively, with 11 bases between them. CDR3 size: 14 residues. Looked up from germline, CDR1 is MDHEN and CDR2 is SYDVKM. The CDR3 region has the DNA TGTGCCAGCAGCTCCAGGGGCCTGAACACTGAAGCTTTCTTT. Its translation is CASSSRGLNTEAFF.

The rearrangement joins TRBV7-2 to TRBJ2-3; TRBD2 agrees at 8 bases. The V segment lost 5 bases and the J segment 0 bases; nucleotides outside the gene matches: 10. The length of the CDR3 is 17 residues. Germline CDR1 reads SGHTA; CDR2 reads FQGNSA. CDR3 amino acids: CASSLGGGHFSTDTQYF. In DNA, the CDR3 is TGTGCCAGCAGCCTCGGGGGGGGACACTTTAGCACAGATACGCAGTATTTT.